This T cell receptor (beta chain) appears in the sequencing data of a study of Ad26.COV2.S vaccination and SARS-CoV-2 variants. Overall study findings and caveats: Vaccine recipients had higher spike-specific TCR breadth than placebo recipients.

The germline V gene has CDR1 MNHEY and CDR2 SMNVEV (reference sequence). The V end was cut by 9 bases, the J end by 3 bases, with 17 bases between. The CDR3 has 14 residues. The repertoire was sequenced with immunoSEQ multiplex PCR; TCRdb's copy has only in-frame clones and lacks some. The sample lists roughly 380,000 clones, about 88% occurring once. Notes on this clone: Its antigen is currently unknown.

Noted treatment: some 20 received Ad26.COV2.S at low or high dose, single or two shots; roughly five received placebo; per-sample allocation not given. All samples were drawn on day 63, counting from the first vaccine or placebo injection. The sequence came from a person aged 18-65 years who received the Ad26.COV2.S COVID-19 vaccine or a placebo. The V call is TRBV27, the J call TRBJ1-2, with D hard to call. The source was peripheral blood, collected in a trial of Ad26.COV2.S vaccine versus placebo. CDR3: CASYLTRTDYGYTF. For the CDR3, the DNA is TGTGCCAGTTACCTGACGCGCACGGACTATGGCTACACCTTC.